What follows are 20 T cell receptor beta chains derived from one specimen sequenced in a study of blood T cell repertoires in COVID-19. TCRdb's copy holds only in-frame clones and misses some; the assay was immunoSEQ multiplex PCR. The data hold 250,000 to 300,000 clones, with roughly 91% observed a single time. The sample comprised peripheral blood. The receptors come from a young woman with COVID-19, enrolled during active disease.

This clone came up once. CDR3 sequence: CASSLYMRQPQHF. CDR3 nucleotides: TGTGCCAGCAGTTTATATATGCGGCAGCCCCAGCATTTT. This rearrangement joins TRBV28 to TRBJ1-5; D ambiguous. This CDR3 region has 13 residues. Trimming shortened V by 1 base and J by 7 bases, and 8 bases separated the two germline ends. Germline V CDR1 and CDR2: MDHEN, SYDVKM.

The chain uses TRBV5-1 and TRBJ2-7; 7 bases align to TRBD1. The CDR3 sequence is 12 residues long. The germline V gene has CDR1 SGHRS and CDR2 YFSETQ. J gave up 6 bases and V 2 bases, and 2 bases lay outside the gene matches. The CDR3 sequence: CASSFTGAEQYF. The CDR3 nucleotides read TGCGCCAGCAGCTTTACAGGGGCCGAGCAGTACTTC. The full variable domain, in which reference TRBV5-1 and TRBJ2-7 provide the parts outside the CDR3, is KAGVTQTPRYLIKTRGQQVTLSCSPISGHRSVSWYQQTPGQGLQFLFEYFSETQRNKGNFPGRFSGRQFSNSRSEMNVSTLELGDSALYLCASSFTGAEQYFGPGTRLTVT.

The J gene is TRBJ1-5, the V gene TRBV7-2; TRBD1 matches at 7 bases. Per the germline V gene, CDR1 is SGHTA and CDR2 is FQGNSA. V was pared by 1 base and J by 2 bases, with 5 bases of the junction left unmatched. The CDR3 is 16 amino acids. The CDR3 sequence: CASSLGSGQGNQPQHF. The CDR3 DNA sequence: TGTGCCAGCAGCTTAGGGAGTGGACAGGGCAATCAGCCCCAGCATTTT.

About this clone: The same CDR3 can be traced to other DNA sequences in this sample. The V gene is TRBV5-4, the J gene TRBJ1-5, with a weak D call TRBD1 (5 bases). The CDR3 extends over 13 amino acids. V lost 0 bases and J lost 6, with 7 bases in between. Germline V gives CDR1 SGHNT, CDR2 YYREEE (reference sequence). CDR3 DNA sequence: TGTGCCAGCAGCTTGGGCGGGGGTCAGCCCCAGCATTTT. Its protein is CASSLGGGQPQHF.

V gene TRBV7-7 combines with J gene TRBJ2-2; D unresolved. Germline CDR1 and CDR2: SSHAT and FNYEAQ (reference sequence). Trimming left V 1 base short and J 4 bases short, with 10 bases between. CDR3 length: 15 residues. The chain's CDR3 is CASSLGTQSTGELFF. As DNA, the CDR3 is TGTGCCAGCAGCTTAGGAACACAGAGCACCGGGGAGCTGTTTTTT.

A few counts support this clone. CDR3 sequence (DNA): TGTGCCAGCAGCCAGTTACAGGGCTACGAGCAGTACTTC. Protein product: CASSQLQGYEQYF. The J gene is TRBJ2-7, the V gene TRBV3-1 (or the pseudogene TRBV3-2); tentative D call: TRBD1 (6 bases). Germline V gene data show CDR1 as LGHDT and CDR2 as YNNKEL (reference sequence). The CDR3 runs 13 residues. V lost 3 bases to trimming and J lost 3 bases, with 9 bases between them.

The chain has TRBV30 and TRBJ1-4, with D tentatively TRBD1 (5 bases). V was clipped by 0 bases and J by 5 bases, with 7 bases between them. Looked up from germline, CDR1 is GTSNPN and CDR2 is SVGIG (reference sequence). This CDR3 contains 13 residues. The CDR3 region has the DNA TGTGCCTGGAGTGTACCAGGGAATGAAAAACTGTTTTTT. Translating gives CAWSVPGNEKLFF. Together with reference TRBV30 and TRBJ1-4, the CDR3 gives the full variable domain: SQTIHQWPATLVQPVGSPLSLECTVEGTSNPNLYWYRQAAGRGLQLLFYSVGIGQISSEVPQNLSASRPQDRQFILSSKKLLLSDSGFYLCAWSVPGNEKLFFGSGTQLSVL.

The chain employs TRBV5-8 and TRBJ2-6, with D perhaps matching TRBD1 (6 bases). This CDR3 region has 17 residues. The V and J ends lost 0 bases and 0 bases respectively, with 10 bases between them. Germline CDR1 and CDR2: SGHTS and YDEGEE. DNA of the CDR3: TGTGCCAGCAGCTTGGCGGACAGAGCCTCTGGGGCCAACGTCCTGACTTTC. It specifies CASSLADRASGANVLTF.

This clone has only one observation. The rearrangement joins TRBV10-3 to TRBJ2-7; D remains ambiguous. The V and J ends lost 0 bases and 9 bases respectively, with 12 bases between them. CDR3 length equals 13 residues. The germline V gene encodes CDR1 ENHRY and CDR2 SYGVKD. In DNA form, the CDR3 reads TGTGCCATCAGTGAGTCGGGCAGGTTTAGGCAGTACTTC. Residues: CAISESGRFRQYF.

The chain couples TRBV11-2 to TRBJ2-1; 7 bases are a match to TRBD1. Germline loops: CDR1 SGHAT, CDR2 FQNNGV. J lost 1 base, V lost 2 bases, and 5 bases had no gene match. The CDR3 length is 16 residues. The CDR3 DNA sequence: TGTGCCAGCAGCTTACGAGGGGGCACTTCCTACAATGAGCAGTTCTTC. As protein: CASSLRGGTSYNEQFF.

The chain is built from TRBV19 and TRBJ1-2, with 9 bases identical to TRBD1. Germline assignment: CDR1 LNHDA and CDR2 SQIVND (reference sequence). CDR3 length: 15 amino acids. V was pared by 3 bases and J by 4 bases, with 6 bases of the junction left unmatched. CDR3 DNA sequence: TGTGCCAGTAGTATGGACACAGGGGGCGCCTATGGCTACACCTTC. Amino acids: CASSMDTGGAYGYTF. The complete variable domain, with remaining parts taken from reference TRBV19 and TRBJ1-2, reads DGGITQSPKYLFRKEGQNVTLSCEQNLNHDAMYWYRQDPGQGLRLIYYSQIVNDFQKGDIAEGYSVSREKKESFPLTVTSAQKNPTAFYLCASSMDTGGAYGYTFGSGTRLTVV.

This clone was recorded once. This chain joins TRBV24-1 and TRBJ1-5, with TRBD1 as a possible D gene (5 bases). V gave up 12 bases and J gave up 4 bases, with 18 bases separating them. Germline CDR1 and CDR2: KGHDR and SFDVKD. The CDR3 is made up of 14 amino acids. CDR3 in DNA: TGTGCCGCAACGGGTTCTAGGGGAAATCAGCCCCAGCATTTT. Translation: CAATGSRGNQPQHF.

The chain is built from TRBV20-1 and TRBJ2-7, with 11 bases identical to TRBD2. The V gene's germline CDR1 is DFQATT and CDR2 SNEGSKA (reference sequence). This CDR3 region has 11 residues. J was trimmed by 11 bases and V by 5 bases; bases with no gene match: 5. The CDR3 DNA reads TGCAGTGCTTCTACTAGCGGGGGAAAGTACTTC. It yields the protein CSASTSGGKYF.

The rearrangement uses TRBV6-2 or TRBV6-3 and TRBJ2-3, with TRBD2 as a possible D gene (7 bases). CDR1 is MNHEY, CDR2 SVGEGT, per germline. The CDR3 runs 16 residues. V was cut by 3 bases and J by 3 bases, with 16 bases left in between. The chain's CDR3 is CASSYYGGGRTDTQYF. The CDR3 DNA follows: TGTGCCAGCAGTTATTATGGGGGGGGCCGGACAGATACGCAGTATTTT.

The V gene is TRBV5-1, the J gene TRBJ2-6, with D unclear. Germline V gene lookup returns CDR1 SGHRS and CDR2 YFSETQ. The CDR3 sequence is 15 residues long. With 1 base removed from V and 4 bases from J, the gap between germline ends came to 9 bases. Written as DNA, the CDR3 is TGCGCCAGCAGCTTGCCCCCAGGAGGGGCCAACGTCCTGACTTTC. Residues: CASSLPPGGANVLTF.

This chain links TRBV7-8 with TRBJ1-5; 7 bases align to TRBD1. The junction had 13 bases not matched to a gene; V was cut back by 5 bases and J by 3 bases. The length of the CDR3 is 17 residues. The germline CDR1 and CDR2 sequences are SGHVS and FQNEAQ. CDR3 bases: TGTGCCAGCAGCCCCAGCCCACAGGGGATACTCAATCAGCCCCAGCATTTT. It specifies CASSPSPQGILNQPQHF.

This clone was counted ten times or more. This chain connects TRBV7-9 to TRBJ2-3; 8 nucleotides line up with TRBD1. Trimming cost V 5 bases and J 4 bases; bases outside gene matches: 11. This CDR3 is built from 16 residues. Germline values: CDR1 SEHNR, CDR2 FQNEAQ (reference sequence). The CDR3 here is CASSPPYGQGSDTQYF. As DNA, the CDR3 is TGTGCCAGCAGCCCCCCCTACGGACAGGGCTCAGATACGCAGTATTTT.

CDR3 in DNA: TGTGCCAGCATGTCGCAGGTGAACACTGAAGCTTTCTTT. Its protein product is CASMSQVNTEAFF. V is TRBV2 and J is TRBJ1-1; D ambiguous. Germline V gene data show CDR1 as SNHLY and CDR2 as FYNNEI. V was clipped by 7 bases and J by 0 bases, with 9 bases between them. CDR3 size: 13 residues.

The V call is TRBV5-6, the J call TRBJ2-7; no firm D call. V lost 2 bases and J 3 bases, leaving 12 bases between the germline ends. The CDR3 spans 14 residues. Looked up from germline, CDR1 is SGHDT and CDR2 is YYEEEE. The CDR3 protein is CASSLSGRLYEQYF. The CDR3 nucleotides read TGTGCCAGCAGCTTATCTGGCAGACTCTACGAGCAGTACTTC.

The chain uses TRBV6-5 and TRBJ2-7; D is unclear. Germline V gene sequence: CDR1 MNHEY, CDR2 SVGAGI. The CDR3 extends over 11 amino acids. Trimming cost V 8 bases and J 2 bases, with 7 bases left between them. CDR3 in DNA: TGTGCCAGCTCCAGCGCCTACGAGCAGTACTTC. It specifies CASSSAYEQYF.